The 30 T cell receptor beta chains presented below share a single source sample, sequenced in a study of graft-versus-host responses after intestinal transplantation. Libraries were prepared by immunoSEQ multiplex PCR; TCRdb keeps only in-frame clonotypes and omits some of them. The repertoire includes 80,000 to 95,000 clones, more than 85% of them detected once, and 1.5% to 2.5% sits in the top ten. Their cognate antigens are unknown. The sample consisted of unstimulated CD8+ T cells sorted from spleen or lymph node cells, taken before intestinal transplant. The receptors derive from a human donor who received an intestinal transplant.

V and J are TRBV27 and TRBJ2-7, with 10 bases matching TRBD1. Unmatched junction bases numbered 14, after V lost 6 bases and J lost 12 bases. Looked up from germline, CDR1 is MNHEY and CDR2 is SMNVEV (reference sequence). This CDR3 is 14 amino acids long. The CDR3 DNA follows: TGTGCCAGCAGCCGCTCCCCCGGGACAGGGGATCTGTACTTC. Translation gives CASSRSPGTGDLYF.

The chain employs TRBV27 and TRBJ2-7, with 9 nucleotides matching TRBD1. Unmatched junction bases numbered 12, after V lost 7 bases and J lost 2 bases. The CDR3 extends over 16 amino acids. Germline V lookup: CDR1 MNHEY, CDR2 SMNVEV (reference sequence). CDR3 nucleotide sequence: TGTGCCAGCACCCGTCTTGGGACAGGGTTTACCTACGAGCAGTACTTC. Its protein product is CASTRLGTGFTYEQYF.

Notes on this clone: Likely a read error: the CDR3 ends without its conserved phenylalanine or tryptophan. V gene TRBV7-8 combines with J gene TRBJ1-2, with a weak D call TRBD1 (6 bases). Germline V lookup: CDR1 SGHVS, CDR2 FQNEAQ. V dropped 4 bases and J dropped 4 bases, with 22 bases sitting between them. There are 17 residues in the CDR3. CDR3 in DNA: TGTGCCAGCAGCTCACACAGGGCCCCCTTACCGCTCTATGGCTACACCCTC. Its protein product is CASSSHRAPLPLYGYTL.

V and J are TRBV4-3 and TRBJ1-2; D not certain. Germline V gives CDR1 LGHNA, CDR2 YSLEER. The CDR3 runs to 15 residues. Deletions cut 0 bases from V and 2 bases from J, with 10 bases between. CDR3 in DNA: TGCGCCAGCAGCCAAGATTCGAGCTCAAACTATGGCTACACCTTC. As protein: CASSQDSSSNYGYTF.

This chain uses TRBV11-3 with TRBJ2-1, with D possibly matching TRBD2 (5 bases). The V end was cut by 5 bases, the J end by 0 bases, with 14 bases between. The CDR3 runs 16 residues. Germline CDR1 is SGHNT and CDR2 is YENEEA. CDR3 in amino acids: CASSPLEGVSYNEQFF. CDR3 bases: TGTGCCAGCAGCCCACTCGAGGGAGTCTCCTACAATGAGCAGTTCTTC. Variable domain in full (rest from reference TRBV11-3 and TRBJ2-1): EAGVVQSPRYKIIEKKQPVAFWCNPISGHNTLYWYLQNLGQGPELLIRYENEEAVDDSQLPKDRFSAERLKGVDSTLKIQPAELGDSAVYLCASSPLEGVSYNEQFFGPGTRLTVL.

The chain links TRBV19 to TRBJ2-4; D not resolved. Germline CDR1 reads LNHDA; CDR2 reads SQIVND (reference sequence). V lost 6 bases and J lost 3, with 15 bases in between. The length of the CDR3 is 15 residues. CDR3 coding DNA: TGTGCCAGTAGATTGGCGGATGTGGGCAAAAACATTCAGTACTTC. It codes for CASRLADVGKNIQYF. The complete variable domain, with remaining parts taken from reference TRBV19 and TRBJ2-4, reads DGGITQSPKYLFRKEGQNVTLSCEQNLNHDAMYWYRQDPGQGLRLIYYSQIVNDFQKGDIAEGYSVSREKKESFPLTVTSAQKNPTAFYLCASRLADVGKNIQYFGAGTRLSVL.

The chain links TRBV30 to TRBJ2-5; 13 nucleotides line up with TRBD2. This CDR3 has 16 amino acids. Losses at the gene ends were 1 base for V and 1 base for J; bases not matched to a gene: 3. The V gene's germline CDR1 is GTSNPN and CDR2 SVGIG (reference sequence). This CDR3 reads CAWSEGLAGTQETQYF. The CDR3 coding sequence is TGTGCCTGGAGTGAGGGACTAGCGGGGACCCAAGAGACCCAGTACTTC.

The chain carries TRBV5-6 and TRBJ2-7; the match to TRBD1 covers 8 bases. CDR1 and CDR2 (germline): SGHDT, YYEEEE. The J segment lost 9 bases and the V segment lost 4 bases, leaving 6 bases of the junction unmatched. The CDR3 is made up of 12 amino acids. CDR3 sequence reads: CASSPGQGAQYF. DNA for the CDR3: TGTGCCAGCAGCCCCGGACAGGGCGCGCAGTACTTC.

The V gene is TRBV27, the J gene TRBJ2-1; TRBD1 might be the D (6 bases). CDR1 and CDR2 (germline): MNHEY, SMNVEV (reference sequence). The CDR3 runs to 14 residues. The V end was cut by 6 bases, the J end by 3 bases, with 12 bases between. CDR3 nucleotides: TGTGCCAGCAGATTCCGGACAGACTACAATGAGCAGTTCTTC. Protein product: CASRFRTDYNEQFF.

The CDR3 protein is CAWSRTRNTEAFF. CDR3 sequence (DNA): TGTGCCTGGAGCCGGACTAGGAACACTGAAGCTTTCTTT. This sequence joins TRBV30 and TRBJ1-1; D remains ambiguous. Germline loops: CDR1 GTSNPN, CDR2 SVGIG (reference sequence). The CDR3 covers 13 residues. The ends were cut back, 3 bases at V and 1 base at J, with 9 bases in the middle.

This clone has only a few counts. The chain is built from TRBV2 and TRBJ1-6; no clear D gene. Trimming cost V 0 bases and J 8 bases, with 14 bases left between them. This CDR3 region has 16 residues. The germline V gene has CDR1 SNHLY and CDR2 FYNNEI. The CDR3 protein is CASSEARGQWDSPLHF. CDR3 nucleotide sequence: TGTGCCAGCAGTGAAGCACGGGGTCAGTGGGATTCACCCCTCCACTTT.

As regards this clone: The junction shows a germline mismatch at one end, possibly a read error. The V call is TRBV5-6, the J call TRBJ2-7, with TRBD2 as a possible D gene (6 bases). This CDR3 spans 12 amino acids. The germline gives CDR1 SGHDT, CDR2 YYEEEE. CDR3 region: CASSLWRAEHYF. The CDR3 DNA reads as TGTGCCAGCAGCTTGTGGAGGGCCGAGCATTACTTC.

The chain combines TRBV11-3 with TRBJ2-7; no firm D call. Between the trimmed V and J ends, which lost 2 bases and 3 bases, there was a span of 17 bases. Germline CDR1 is SGHNT and CDR2 is YENEEA. The CDR3 contains 16 residues. The CDR3 here is CASSLSGRVPYYEQYF. CDR3 sequence (DNA): TGTGCCAGCAGCTTATCGGGTCGGGTTCCGTACTACGAGCAGTACTTC.

The chain joins TRBV4-1 to TRBJ2-2; maybe TRBD2 (6 bases). CDR3 length: 16 residues. V was trimmed by 4 bases and J by 0 bases, leaving 12 bases between them. Germline V gene lookup returns CDR1 MGHRA and CDR2 YSYEKL. CDR3 sequence reads: CASSPRAGPNTGELFF. CDR3 nucleotides: TGCGCCAGCAGCCCCAGGGCGGGGCCGAACACCGGGGAGCTGTTTTTT.

Here the CDR3 reads CASSLEAFTDTQYF. The CDR3 DNA follows: TGTGCCAGCAGCTTAGAAGCGTTCACAGATACGCAGTATTTT. The V and J genes are TRBV11-2 and TRBJ2-3; the D is unclear. This CDR3 region has 14 residues. The V gene lost 0 bases and the J gene lost 2 bases, with 6 bases spanning the gap. CDR1 SGHAT and CDR2 FQNNGV come from the germline V gene.

The rearrangement joins TRBV4-3 to TRBJ1-4, with 7 nucleotides matching TRBD1. Trimming at V came to 3 bases and at J to 10 bases, leaving 8 bases not matched to a gene. The CDR3 covers 14 residues. Germline assignment: CDR1 LGHNA and CDR2 YSLEER. The CDR3 region is CASSQAGGGLKLFF. DNA of the CDR3: TGCGCCAGCAGCCAGGCAGGAGGGGGCCTAAAACTGTTTTTT.

This sequence joins TRBV7-9 and TRBJ1-1; no clear D gene. CDR3 size: 13 residues. The V and J ends lost 1 base and 6 bases respectively, with 9 bases between them. In germline, CDR1 is SEHNR, CDR2 FQNEAQ (reference sequence). The CDR3 nucleotides read TGTGCCAGCAGCTTAGGGGCCCTTGCTGAAGCTTTCTTT. Translating gives CASSLGALAEAFF.

The chain carries TRBV4-3 and TRBJ2-7; 8 bases are a match to TRBD1. The CDR3 is 15 amino acids. Germline V gene lookup returns CDR1 LGHNA and CDR2 YSLEER. V dropped 0 bases and J dropped 5; count of bases not matched to a gene: 6. In nucleotides, the CDR3 is TGCGCCAGCAGCCAAGATCGGGCAGGGGGCGACGAGCAGTACTTC. Translating it yields CASSQDRAGGDEQYF.

The genes are TRBV14 and TRBJ1-3; tentative D call: TRBD1 (5 bases). Germline lookup yields CDR1 SGHDN and CDR2 FVKESK. The CDR3 loop spans 14 amino acids. V was pared by 3 bases and J by 6 bases, with 12 bases between. The CDR3 nucleotides read TGTGCCAGCAGCCACGGTGACAGCCAAAACACCATATATTTT. Protein: CASSHGDSQNTIYF.

The chain links TRBV19 to TRBJ2-5, with D possibly matching TRBD1 (6 bases). V lost 8 bases to trimming and J lost 3 bases, with 13 bases between them. This CDR3 has 13 residues. CDR1 is LNHDA and CDR2 is SQIVND in the germline V gene (reference sequence). Here the CDR3 DNA reads TGTGCCAGTCAGGGGTGGAGTGAAGAGACCCAGTACTTC. Translated: CASQGWSEETQYF.

V and J are TRBV2 and TRBJ2-3; 10 nucleotides line up with TRBD1. V was pared by 1 base and J by 2 bases, with 3 bases of the junction left unmatched. Germline-derived CDR1 and CDR2 are SNHLY and FYNNEI. The CDR3 contains 16 residues. The CDR3 loop is CASSEGGTGVTDTQYF. In DNA, the CDR3 is TGTGCCAGCAGTGAAGGCGGGACAGGGGTCACAGATACGCAGTATTTT.

The V and J genes are TRBV4-3 and TRBJ1-1; 7 nucleotides agree with TRBD1. V dropped 1 base and J dropped 5; count of bases not matched to a gene: 10. The CDR3 runs 16 residues. Germline values: CDR1 LGHNA, CDR2 YSLEER. CDR3 bases: TGCGCCAGCAGCCAAGGACCAGGGGGGTTGGGAACTGAAGCTTTCTTT. Translated: CASSQGPGGLGTEAFF.

The chain links TRBV4-3 to TRBJ1-2; TRBD1 agrees at 7 bases. CDR1 is LGHNA, CDR2 YSLEER, per germline. The CDR3 totals 16 residues. Trimming cost V 0 bases and J 4 bases; bases outside gene matches: 8. CDR3 DNA sequence: TGCGCCAGCAGCCAAGATTCGCAGGGGGTAACCTATGGCTACACCTTC. It codes for CASSQDSQGVTYGYTF.

This chain joins TRBV4-3 and TRBJ2-1, with 10 bases fitting TRBD1. Trimming took 4 bases from V and 9 from J; bases not matched to a gene: 9. This CDR3 comprises 15 residues. The germline V gene encodes CDR1 LGHNA and CDR2 YSLEER. CDR3: CASSLGTGDGIEQFF. The DNA of the CDR3 is TGCGCCAGCAGCCTCGGGACAGGGGATGGAATTGAGCAGTTCTTC.

The V call is TRBV5-6, the J call TRBJ2-3, with a tentative D call TRBD2 (6 bases). V lost 2 bases, J lost 4 bases, and 17 bases lay in between. The CDR3 contains 16 residues. Germline CDR1 is SGHDT and CDR2 is YYEEEE. The CDR3 sequence is CASSFFPSRGSDTQYF. The CDR3 coding sequence is TGTGCCAGCAGCTTTTTTCCGTCTCGGGGGTCAGATACGCAGTATTTT.

V and J are TRBV7-9 and TRBJ2-7; TRBD1 is a possible D gene (5 bases). Deletions cut 1 base from V and 4 bases from J, with 17 bases between. The CDR3 is made up of 16 amino acids. Per germline, CDR1 SEHNR and CDR2 FQNEAQ (reference sequence). CDR3: CASSLDNGAKRYEQYF. In DNA, the CDR3 is TGTGCCAGCAGCTTAGACAATGGGGCAAAGAGGTACGAGCAGTACTTC.

The V and J genes are TRBV5-1 and TRBJ2-5; 8 nucleotides agree with TRBD1. The ends lost 0 bases at V and 1 base at J; junction bases unmatched: 2. There are 15 residues in the CDR3. CDR1 SGHRS and CDR2 YFSETQ come from the germline V gene. CDR3 protein: CASSLGQGFQETQYF. For the CDR3, the DNA is TGCGCCAGCAGCTTGGGACAGGGGTTCCAAGAGACCCAGTACTTC.

The chain combines TRBV30 with TRBJ1-1; no reliable D call. This CDR3 has 15 amino acids. V gave up 2 bases and J gave up 4 bases, with 17 bases separating them. Germline CDR1 is GTSNPN and CDR2 is SVGIG (reference sequence). The CDR3 bases are TGTGCCTGGAGTACCGGAGGCTCCCTGGGCACTGAAGCTTTCTTT. It translates to CAWSTGGSLGTEAFF.

This chain uses TRBV30 with TRBJ2-5; 9 bases agree with TRBD2. Germline CDR1 and CDR2: GTSNPN and SVGIG (reference sequence). J gave up 4 bases and V 0 bases, and 12 bases lay outside the gene matches. The CDR3 covers 17 residues. The CDR3: CAWSVGAGPTSGETQYF. CDR3 coding DNA: TGTGCCTGGAGTGTAGGGGCTGGGCCGACTAGCGGAGAGACCCAGTACTTC.

The CDR3 bases are TGCGCCAGCAGTGAGACAGTTTACGAGCAGTACTTC. The encoded protein is CASSETVYEQYF. The V call is TRBV10-2, the J call TRBJ2-7; the D is unclear. This CDR3 is built from 12 residues. Germline lookup yields CDR1 WSHSY and CDR2 SAAADI. Trimming removed 2 bases at V and 4 bases at J, with 6 bases between.